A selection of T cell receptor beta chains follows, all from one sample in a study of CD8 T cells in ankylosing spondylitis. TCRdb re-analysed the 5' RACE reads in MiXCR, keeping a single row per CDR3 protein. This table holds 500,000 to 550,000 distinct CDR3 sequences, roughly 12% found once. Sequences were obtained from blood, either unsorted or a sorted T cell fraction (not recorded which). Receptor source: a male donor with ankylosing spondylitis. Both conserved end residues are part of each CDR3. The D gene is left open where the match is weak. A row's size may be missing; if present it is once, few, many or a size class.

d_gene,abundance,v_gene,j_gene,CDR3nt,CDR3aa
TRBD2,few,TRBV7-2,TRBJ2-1,TGTGCCAGCAGACCCCGACTAGCGGGAGTGGGTAATGAGCAGTTCTTC,CASRPRLAGVGNEQFF
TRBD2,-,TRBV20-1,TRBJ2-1,TGCAGTGCTAGAGATCGGCTAGCGGGAGAGGCTGAGCAGTTCTTC,CSARDRLAGEAEQFF
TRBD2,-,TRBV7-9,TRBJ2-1,TGTGCCAGCAGCTTGGGGGAGGGGAGAACTGAGCAGTTCTTC,CASSLGEGRTEQFF
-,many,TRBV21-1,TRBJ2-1,TGTGCCAGCAGCAAAGGGACTAGCGGGAGCAATGAGCAGTTCTTC,CASSKGTSGSNEQFF
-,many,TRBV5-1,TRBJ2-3,TGCGCCAGCAGCTTAACCGGGGCCGCAGATACGCAGTATTTT,CASSLTGAADTQYF
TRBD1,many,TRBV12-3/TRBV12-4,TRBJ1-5,TGTGCCAGCAGTTTAAGACAGGGGGATCAGCCCCAGCATTTT,CASSLRQGDQPQHF
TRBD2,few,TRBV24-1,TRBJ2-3,TGTGCCACCAGTGGTCCCCCCCAGACTAGCGGGAGGGCAGATACGCAGTATTTT,CATSGPPQTSGRADTQYF
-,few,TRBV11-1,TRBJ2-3,TGTGCCAGCACCACCTCGGGTATGGGGGCCGGGGGCACAGATACGCAGTATTTT,CASTTSGMGAGGTDTQYF
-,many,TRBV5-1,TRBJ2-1,TGCGCCAGCAGCTTGGTACCTCAGGCGGGCAATGAGCAGTTCTTC,CASSLVPQAGNEQFF
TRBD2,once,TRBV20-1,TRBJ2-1,TGCAGTGCTAGAACCTTAGGTAGCGGGGGGAGCTCCTACAATGAGCAGTTCTTC,CSARTLGSGGSSYNEQFF
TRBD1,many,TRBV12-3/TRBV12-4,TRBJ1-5,TGTGCCAGCACCGTTTATCCTGACAGGGGGCTTGGTAGCAATCAGCCCCAGCATTTT,CASTVYPDRGLGSNQPQHF
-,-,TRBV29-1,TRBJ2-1,TGCAGCGCCTGGACTCAAAGCTCCTACAATGAGCAGTTCTTC,CSAWTQSSYNEQFF
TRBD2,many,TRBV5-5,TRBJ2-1,TGTGCCAGCAGCTTTGGGCTAGCGGGAGTAGGTGAGCAGTTCTTC,CASSFGLAGVGEQFF
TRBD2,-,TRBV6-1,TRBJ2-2,TGTGCCAGCAGACCGGGACTAGCGAACACCGGGGAGCTGTTTTTT,CASRPGLANTGELFF
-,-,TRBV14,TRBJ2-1,TGTGCCAGCAGTCAGCTCACCCATTCCTACAATGAGCAGTTCTTC,CASSQLTHSYNEQFF
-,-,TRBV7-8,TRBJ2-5,TGTGCCAGCAGCCCCACAGGGATTCGGGAGACCCAGTACTTC,CASSPTGIRETQYF